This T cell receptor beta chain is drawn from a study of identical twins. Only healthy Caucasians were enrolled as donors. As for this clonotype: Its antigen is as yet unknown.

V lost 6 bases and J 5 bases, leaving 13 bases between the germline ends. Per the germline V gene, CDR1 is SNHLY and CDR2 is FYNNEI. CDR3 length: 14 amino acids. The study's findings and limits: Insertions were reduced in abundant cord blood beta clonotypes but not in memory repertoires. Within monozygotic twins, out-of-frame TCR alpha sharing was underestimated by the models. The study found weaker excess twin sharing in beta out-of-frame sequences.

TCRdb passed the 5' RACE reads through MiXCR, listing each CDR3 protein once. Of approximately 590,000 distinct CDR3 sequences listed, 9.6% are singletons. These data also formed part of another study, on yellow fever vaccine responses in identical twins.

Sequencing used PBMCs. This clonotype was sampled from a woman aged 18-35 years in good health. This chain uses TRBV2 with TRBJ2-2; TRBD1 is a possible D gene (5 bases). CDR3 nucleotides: TGTGCCAGCAGGCGCCCTCAGGGTACCGGGGAGCTGTTTTTT. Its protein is CASRRPQGTGELFF.